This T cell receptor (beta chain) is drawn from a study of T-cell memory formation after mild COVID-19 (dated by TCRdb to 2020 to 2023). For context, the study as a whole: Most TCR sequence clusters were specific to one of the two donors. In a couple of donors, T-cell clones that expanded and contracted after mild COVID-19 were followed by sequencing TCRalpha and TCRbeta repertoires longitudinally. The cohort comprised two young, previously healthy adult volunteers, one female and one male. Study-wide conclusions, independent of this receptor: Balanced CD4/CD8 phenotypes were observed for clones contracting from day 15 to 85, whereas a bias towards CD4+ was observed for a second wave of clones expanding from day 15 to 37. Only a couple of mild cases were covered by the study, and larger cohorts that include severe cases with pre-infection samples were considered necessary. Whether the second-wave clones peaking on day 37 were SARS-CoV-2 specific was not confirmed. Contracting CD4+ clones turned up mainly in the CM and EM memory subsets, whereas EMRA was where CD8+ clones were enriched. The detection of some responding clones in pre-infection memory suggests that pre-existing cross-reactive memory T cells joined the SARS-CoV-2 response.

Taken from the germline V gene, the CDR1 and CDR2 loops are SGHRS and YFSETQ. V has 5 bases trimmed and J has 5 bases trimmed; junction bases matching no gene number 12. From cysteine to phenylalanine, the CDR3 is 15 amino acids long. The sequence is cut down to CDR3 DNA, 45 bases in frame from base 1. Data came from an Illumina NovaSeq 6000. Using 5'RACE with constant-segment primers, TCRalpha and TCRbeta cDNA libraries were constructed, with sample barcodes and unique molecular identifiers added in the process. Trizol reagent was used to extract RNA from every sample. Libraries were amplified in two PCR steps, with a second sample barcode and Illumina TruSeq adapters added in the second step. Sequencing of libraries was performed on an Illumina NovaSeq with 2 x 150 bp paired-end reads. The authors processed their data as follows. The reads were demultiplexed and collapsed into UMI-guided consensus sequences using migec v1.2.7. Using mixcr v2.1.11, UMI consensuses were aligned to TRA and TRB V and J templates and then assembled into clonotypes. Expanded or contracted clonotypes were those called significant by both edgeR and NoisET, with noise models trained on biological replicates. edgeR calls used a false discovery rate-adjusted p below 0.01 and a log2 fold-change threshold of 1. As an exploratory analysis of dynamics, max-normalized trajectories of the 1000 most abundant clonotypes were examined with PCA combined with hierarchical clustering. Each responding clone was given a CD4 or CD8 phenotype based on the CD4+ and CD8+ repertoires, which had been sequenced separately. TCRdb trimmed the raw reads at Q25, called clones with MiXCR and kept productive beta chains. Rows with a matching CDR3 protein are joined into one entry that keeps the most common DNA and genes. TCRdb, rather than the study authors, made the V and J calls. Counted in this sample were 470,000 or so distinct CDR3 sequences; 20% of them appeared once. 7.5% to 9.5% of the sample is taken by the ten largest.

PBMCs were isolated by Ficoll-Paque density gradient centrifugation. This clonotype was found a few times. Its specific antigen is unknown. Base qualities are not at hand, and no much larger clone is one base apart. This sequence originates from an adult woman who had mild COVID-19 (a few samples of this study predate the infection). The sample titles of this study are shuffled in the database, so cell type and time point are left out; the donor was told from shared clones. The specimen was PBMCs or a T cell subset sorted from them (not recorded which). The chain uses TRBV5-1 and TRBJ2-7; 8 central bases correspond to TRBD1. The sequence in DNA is TGCGCCAGCAGAGACCCGGGACAGGCAATCGACGAGCAGTACTTC. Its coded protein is CASRDPGQAIDEQYF. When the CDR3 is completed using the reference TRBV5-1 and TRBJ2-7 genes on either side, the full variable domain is KAGVTQTPRYLIKTRGQQVTLSCSPISGHRSVSWYQQTPGQGLQFLFEYFSETQRNKGNFPGRFSGRQFSNSRSEMNVSTLELGDSALYLCASRDPGQAIDEQYFGPGTRLTVT.